This T cell receptor beta chain originates from a study of blood T cell repertoires in COVID-19 (dated by TCRdb to the early 2020s). Turning to the overall study: The collaborator samples originated in the United States, Italy and Spain and spanned the acute and convalescent phases of COVID-19. The material from the prospective study consisted of cDNA or gDNA derived from T cells, B-cell-depleted T cells, or PBMCs. Subjects who had been exposed to COVID-19, were actively infected with it, or had recovered from it provided the deeply sampled blood TCRbeta repertoires that made up the dataset. A freely available public database, intended as a resource for researchers studying the immune response to SARS-CoV-2, is where the repertoires were released. The samples were drawn from the first 160 participants of the ongoing ImmuneRACE study and from about 1,200 subjects provided by 6 global collaborators. The sample metadata nearly always contained a de-identified subject ID, COVID-19 status, age in years and sex. Where HLA class I and class II types were available, the types were taken from metadata supplied by the sample provider, not from assay-based typing. The paper's findings and limits, for the study overall: The quantity of clinical and demographic metadata differed by source and by participant and was supplied without curation.

Whole blood was collected in K2EDTA tubes by collaborating institutions according to the institutions' own protocols. For TCRbeta analysis, collaborators shipped samples in one of three forms: frozen whole blood, isolated PBMCs, or DNA extracted from either of those sample types. V is reduced by 5 bases and J by 5 bases, leaving a spacing of 12 bases between them. The germline V gene sets CDR1 to MGHRA and CDR2 to YSYEKL. Counted from cysteine to phenylalanine, this CDR3 has 13 amino acids. The CDR3 DNA has 39 bases and is translated from base 1. The immunoSEQ Assay, a bias-controlled multiplex PCR, was used to amplify TCRbeta CDR3 regions from genomic DNA. The authors' analysis ran thus. The number of nucleated cells in each sample was estimated from the amplification of reference gene primers within the assay. To quantify the absolute abundance of each unique TCRbeta CDR3 rearrangement, sequence reads were collapsed and filtered. For each sample, productive Simpson clonality was calculated as the square root of Simpson's diversity index over productive rearrangements. The source is immuneACCESS, and TCRdb retained only in-frame sequences with V and J called. Part of the clones is not carried over; for the studies checked, unresolved V genes explain less than half of this, and the remainder is unexplained. Clone size and V and J calls were adopted from that table, with D and trimming inferred from the DNA. Across this sample there are more than 55,000 clones, with around 74% seen only once. The ten largest clones capture over 5% of the sample.

There are a few counts of this clone. Its recognized antigen is unknown. Qualities for individual bases were not recorded, and no much larger clone is one base off. The sequenced sample was peripheral blood. The rearranged chain carries TRBV4-1 and TRBJ2-5; the D gene is possibly TRBD1, with 7 bases matching. This TCR was sampled from a woman in her forties or fifties with active or convalescent COVID-19. The base sequence is TGCGCCAGCAGCAGGACAGGAGGGGAGACCCAGTACTTC. Translated, it reads CASSRTGGETQYF.